What follows are 2 T cell receptor beta chains derived from one specimen sequenced in a study of T cells in tumors after PD-1 blockade. Assay used: immunoSEQ multiplex PCR; TCRdb lists only in-frame clones, some missing. This sample has approximately 48,000 clones, with over 75% found just once. This material consisted of PBMCs, taken before anti-PD-1 treatment. Every receptor here comes from a human donor with basal cell carcinoma.

The chain recombines TRBV24-1 with TRBJ1-2, with 8 nucleotides matching TRBD1. From germline, CDR1 is KGHDR and CDR2 SFDVKD. With 5 bases clipped from V and 8 bases from J, the junction kept 3 bases outside the gene matches. The CDR3 extends over 12 amino acids. The CDR3 sequence is CATSGQGRGYTF. CDR3 DNA: TGTGCCACCAGTGGACAGGGGAGGGGCTACACCTTC.

The chain has TRBV5-5 and TRBJ1-5, with D perhaps TRBD1 (5 bases). The CDR3 spans 14 residues. The germline CDR1 and CDR2 sequences are SGHKS and YYEKEE (reference sequence). Trimming shortened V by 4 bases and J by 6 bases, and 14 bases separated the two germline ends. The CDR3: CASSPRGISQPQHF. DNA of the CDR3: TGTGCCAGCAGCCCAAGGGGAATCAGTCAGCCCCAGCATTTT.